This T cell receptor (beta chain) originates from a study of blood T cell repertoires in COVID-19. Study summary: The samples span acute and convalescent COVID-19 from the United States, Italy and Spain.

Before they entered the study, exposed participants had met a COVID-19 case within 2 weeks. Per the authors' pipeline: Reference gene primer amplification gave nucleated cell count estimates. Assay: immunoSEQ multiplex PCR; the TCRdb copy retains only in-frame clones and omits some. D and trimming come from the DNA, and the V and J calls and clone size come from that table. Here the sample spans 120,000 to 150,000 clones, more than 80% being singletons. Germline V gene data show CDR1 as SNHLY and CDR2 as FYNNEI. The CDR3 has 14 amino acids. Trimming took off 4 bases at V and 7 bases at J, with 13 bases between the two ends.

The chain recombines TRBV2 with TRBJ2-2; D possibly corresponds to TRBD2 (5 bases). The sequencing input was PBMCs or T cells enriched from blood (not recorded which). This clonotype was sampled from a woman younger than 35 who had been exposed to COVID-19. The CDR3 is CASSVRLEGGELFF. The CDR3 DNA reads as TGTGCCAGCAGTGTGAGGCTAGAGGGCGGGGAGCTGTTTTTT.